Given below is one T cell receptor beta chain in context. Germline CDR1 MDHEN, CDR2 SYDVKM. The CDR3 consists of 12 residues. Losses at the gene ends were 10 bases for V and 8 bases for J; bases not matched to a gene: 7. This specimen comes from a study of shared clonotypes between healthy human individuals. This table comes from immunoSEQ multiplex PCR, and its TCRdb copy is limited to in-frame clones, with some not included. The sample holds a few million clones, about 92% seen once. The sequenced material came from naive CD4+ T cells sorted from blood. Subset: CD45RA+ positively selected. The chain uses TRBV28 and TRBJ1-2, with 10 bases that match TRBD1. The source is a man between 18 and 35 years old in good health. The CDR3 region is CAIRQGARGYTF. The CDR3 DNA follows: TGTGCCATCCGACAGGGGGCCAGGGGCTACACCTTC.